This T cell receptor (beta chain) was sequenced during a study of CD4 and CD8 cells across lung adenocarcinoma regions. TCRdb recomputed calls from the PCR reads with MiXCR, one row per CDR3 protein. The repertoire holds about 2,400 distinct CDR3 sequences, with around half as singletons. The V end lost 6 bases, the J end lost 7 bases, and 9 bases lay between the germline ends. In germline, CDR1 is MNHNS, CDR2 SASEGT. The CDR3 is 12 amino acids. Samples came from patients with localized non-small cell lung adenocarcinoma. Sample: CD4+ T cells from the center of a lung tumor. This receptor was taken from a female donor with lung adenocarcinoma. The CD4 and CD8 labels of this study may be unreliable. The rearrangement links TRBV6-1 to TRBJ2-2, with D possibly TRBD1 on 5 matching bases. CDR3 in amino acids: CASSWTLGELFF. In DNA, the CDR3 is TGTGCCAGCAGCTGGACACTCGGGGAGCTGTTTTTT.